This passage covers 23 T cell receptor beta chains from one sample sequenced in a study of blood T cell repertoires in COVID-19. Clones were sequenced by immunoSEQ multiplex PCR, and TCRdb holds only the in-frame ones, with some missing. Of about 440,000 clones in the sample, around 91% were seen once. The specimen was PBMCs or T cells enriched from blood (not recorded which). The receptors shown here come from a man aged 18 to 29 who had recovered from COVID-19.

This clone appeared a single time. The chain links TRBV18 to TRBJ1-2, with a weak D call TRBD1 (5 bases). The V end lost 2 bases, the J end lost 3 bases, and 13 bases lay between the germline ends. The CDR3 runs to 15 residues. From germline, CDR1 is KGHSH and CDR2 LQKENI. Here the CDR3 reads CASSPVSGGDYGYTF. CDR3 DNA sequence: TGTGCCAGCTCACCAGTGTCGGGGGGGGACTATGGCTACACCTTC.

The chain carries TRBV10-3 and TRBJ1-2; D is possibly TRBD1 (5 bases). Trimming shortened V by 5 bases and J by 4 bases, and 11 bases separated the two germline ends. The CDR3 is made up of 13 amino acids. The germline V gene has CDR1 ENHRY and CDR2 SYGVKD. The CDR3 is CAISPSDSYGYTF. The CDR3 region has the DNA TGTGCCATCAGTCCATCCGACAGCTATGGCTACACCTTC.

This chain uses TRBV27 with TRBJ1-1; 9 bases match TRBD1. V dropped 5 bases and J dropped 4; count of bases not matched to a gene: 5. The germline gives CDR1 MNHEY, CDR2 SMNVEV (reference sequence). The CDR3 is 14 residues long. Here the CDR3 reads CASSAQGARTEAFF. CDR3 bases: TGTGCCAGCAGTGCACAGGGGGCCCGCACTGAAGCTTTCTTT.

The chain employs TRBV5-4 and TRBJ2-7, with D possibly matching TRBD2 (6 bases). The CDR3 has 14 amino acids. Trimming left V 4 bases short and J 5 bases short, with 16 bases between. Germline CDR1 SGHNT, CDR2 YYREEE (reference sequence). The CDR3 sequence is CASSMVTSQDEQYF. Here the CDR3 DNA reads TGTGCCAGCAGCATGGTGACTAGTCAAGACGAGCAGTACTTC.

This chain connects TRBV19 to TRBJ2-5, with 10 bases aligning to TRBD2. The CDR3 runs to 16 residues. V gave up 8 bases and J gave up 3 bases; unmatched junction bases: 12. Germline values: CDR1 LNHDA, CDR2 SQIVND (reference sequence). The CDR3 region has the DNA TGTGCCAGTCAGAGGTCGCTAGCGGGAGCGAAAGAGACCCAGTACTTC. Protein sequence: CASQRSLAGAKETQYF.

The genes are TRBV6-5 and TRBJ1-6; possibly TRBD1 for D (6 bases). Trimming left V 6 bases short and J 9 bases short, with 12 bases between. This CDR3 is 13 amino acids long. Germline V gives CDR1 MNHEY, CDR2 SVGAGI. CDR3 in amino acids: CASRTGTLSPLHF. CDR3 DNA: TGTGCCAGCAGGACAGGAACCCTTTCACCCCTCCACTTT.

In DNA, the CDR3 is TGTGCCAGCAGTTCCCTCGCGACAGGGGTATACACCATATATTTT. Residues: CASSSLATGVYTIYF. The V and J genes are TRBV3-1 (or the pseudogene TRBV3-2) and TRBJ1-3, with 8 bases that match TRBD1. In germline, CDR1 is LGHDT, CDR2 YNNKEL (reference sequence). This CDR3 is 15 amino acids long. V was clipped by 6 bases and J by 8 bases; unmatched bases: 12.

The chain carries TRBV18 and TRBJ1-1; D call uncertain. This CDR3 contains 16 residues. Germline V gives CDR1 KGHSH, CDR2 LQKENI. V was trimmed by 3 bases and J by 2 bases, leaving 16 bases between them. CDR3 protein: CASSPVVVAANTEAFF. The CDR3 bases are TGTGCCAGCTCACCCGTGGTGGTGGCGGCCAACACTGAAGCTTTCTTT.

The rearrangement joins TRBV9 to TRBJ1-1; perhaps TRBD1 as D (5 bases). Germline V gene lookup returns CDR1 SGDLS and CDR2 YYNGEE. The CDR3 has 13 residues. V was shortened by 0 bases and J by 11 bases, with 14 bases between the two germline ends. The CDR3, as DNA: TGTGCCAGCAGCGTAGGGGGCACGGGCTTCGCTTTCTTT. Translation: CASSVGGTGFAFF.

The chain has TRBV5-4 and TRBJ1-1, with D unclear. Germline loops: CDR1 SGHNT, CDR2 YYREEE (reference sequence). Trimming took 0 bases from V and 4 from J, leaving 13 bases between them. The CDR3 runs to 15 residues. CDR3 DNA sequence: TGTGCCAGCAGCTTGGAAGATGTACCGAGCACTGAAGCTTTCTTT. This gives the protein CASSLEDVPSTEAFF.

This clone was observed a single time. The V call is TRBV4-1, the J call TRBJ1-1; D is unclear. With 3 bases removed from V and 8 bases from J, the gap between germline ends came to 13 bases. Per the germline V gene, CDR1 is MGHRA and CDR2 is YSYEKL. The CDR3 sequence is 13 residues long. The CDR3 region has the DNA TGCGCCAGCAGCCAGGGCCCAGACAAGGAAGCTTTCTTT. It translates to CASSQGPDKEAFF.

V is TRBV19 and J is TRBJ1-2; D gene ambiguous. The V and J ends lost 6 bases and 8 bases respectively, with 22 bases between them. The CDR3 is 15 amino acids. CDR1 and CDR2 (germline): LNHDA, SQIVND (reference sequence). The CDR3 DNA follows: TGTGCCAGTAGCAAGATTGGAGGGATGATAGGAGGCTACACCTTC. Protein product: CASSKIGGMIGGYTF.

The rearrangement joins TRBV7-6 to TRBJ1-1; possible D gene TRBD1, 6 bases. The CDR3 loop spans 15 amino acids. Germline V gene sequence: CDR1 SGHVS, CDR2 FNYEAQ. Trimming took 4 bases from V and 4 from J, leaving 16 bases between them. CDR3 sequence: CASSSTQGQITEAFF. CDR3 sequence (DNA): TGTGCCAGCAGCTCAACACAGGGTCAGATCACTGAAGCTTTCTTT.

The V gene is TRBV9, the J gene TRBJ1-4, with 9 bases that match TRBD1. Germline V gives CDR1 SGDLS, CDR2 YYNGEE. Losses at the gene ends were 4 bases for V and 5 bases for J; bases not matched to a gene: 6. The CDR3 sequence is 15 residues long. CDR3 nucleotide sequence: TGTGCCAGCAGCAGGGGACAGGGCACCAATGAAAAACTGTTTTTT. Amino acids: CASSRGQGTNEKLFF.

The chain employs TRBV6-5 and TRBJ2-2; the match to TRBD2 covers 10 bases. The CDR3 spans 14 residues. The V gene end was trimmed by 6 bases and the J gene end by 3 bases; junction bases not matched to a gene: 1. The germline gives CDR1 MNHEY, CDR2 SVGAGI. In DNA form, the CDR3 reads TGTGCCAGCAGGACTAGCGGGTACACCGGGGAGCTGTTTTTT. Its translation: CASRTSGYTGELFF.

In DNA form, the CDR3 reads TGCAGCGCTCGATCGGACACCTACAATGAGCAGTTCTTC. The encoded protein is CSARSDTYNEQFF. The chain joins TRBV29-1 to TRBJ2-1, with D tentatively TRBD1 (5 bases). The germline V gene encodes CDR1 SQVTM and CDR2 ANQGSEA. Deletions cut 7 bases from V and 2 bases from J, with 12 bases between. This CDR3 spans 13 amino acids.

CDR3 residues: CASSLSGGAADTQYF. The CDR3 coding sequence is TGTGCCAGCAGCTTAAGCGGGGGGGCCGCAGATACGCAGTATTTT. The genes are TRBV11-2 and TRBJ2-3, with 10 bases identical to TRBD2. This CDR3 contains 15 residues. V shed 2 bases and J 4 bases; nucleotides not matched to a gene: 3. Germline V lookup: CDR1 SGHAT, CDR2 FQNNGV.

The chain uses TRBV2 and TRBJ1-1; D might be TRBD1 (5 bases). Germline V gene sequence: CDR1 SNHLY, CDR2 FYNNEI. The V gene lost 6 bases and the J gene lost 6 bases, with 11 bases spanning the gap. The CDR3 has 12 amino acids. CDR3: CASREGLAEAFF. The CDR3 region has the DNA TGTGCCAGCAGGGAGGGACTCGCTGAAGCTTTCTTT.

This clone was picked up many times. The gene calls are TRBV5-4 and TRBJ2-5; D is unclear. The CDR3 is 12 residues long. V was shortened by 2 bases and J by 3 bases, with 5 bases between the two germline ends. Germline values: CDR1 SGHNT, CDR2 YYREEE (reference sequence). DNA of the CDR3: TGTGCCAGCAGCTTACGGGAAGAGACCCAGTACTTC. Residues: CASSLREETQYF.

The sample holds one count of this clone. This chain uses TRBV10-3 with TRBJ2-7, with D unclear. The germline V gene encodes CDR1 ENHRY and CDR2 SYGVKD. This CDR3 comprises 11 residues. V shed 2 bases and J shed 8 bases, with 7 bases lying between them. The CDR3 nucleotides are TGTGCCATCAGTGAGCAGGAAAAGCAGTACTTC. It codes for CAISEQEKQYF.

In nucleotides, the CDR3 is TGTGCCTGGAGGAGACTAGCGAACGGGGAGCTGTTTTTT. This sequence encodes CAWRRLANGELFF. This chain connects TRBV30 to TRBJ2-2; TRBD2 matches at 8 bases. This CDR3 region has 13 residues. Germline-derived CDR1 and CDR2 are GTSNPN and SVGIG (reference sequence). V was pared by 3 bases and J by 7 bases, with 4 bases of the junction left unmatched.

The rearrangement uses TRBV23-1 and TRBJ1-3; a possible D gene is TRBD1 (5 bases). TRBV23-1 is given ORF status, its function remaining uncertain. The CDR3 runs to 15 residues. V was shortened by 0 bases and J by 8 bases, with 14 bases between the two germline ends. The CDR3 region is CASSQSWGREDTIYF. The CDR3 DNA is TGCGCCAGCAGTCAATCCTGGGGGAGGGAGGACACCATATATTTT.

The V gene is TRBV6-4, the J gene TRBJ1-4; D gene ambiguous. Trimming took off 0 bases at V and 6 bases at J, with 5 bases between the two ends. This CDR3 region has 13 residues. Germline CDR1 MRHNA, CDR2 SNTAGT. CDR3 loop: CASSDSGDEKLFF. CDR3 DNA sequence: TGTGCCAGCAGTGACTCCGGAGATGAAAAACTGTTTTTT.